The 10 T cell receptor beta chains reported below all come from one sample, sequenced in a study of cytomegalovirus exposure and HLA in healthy donors. Vbeta (60) and Jbeta (13) primers were used in the PCR. Method: immunoSEQ multiplex PCR; TCRdb's copy keeps in-frame clones and lacks some. In the table there are 75,000 to 95,000 clones, 84% of which are singletons. The sequencing input was PBMCs. The source is a man in his late teens or twenties in good health and CMV-seronegative.

V and J are TRBV21-1 and TRBJ1-6; the table's D call of TRBD1 was not tested on the DNA. TRBV21-1 is a documented pseudogene. The CDR3 has 17 residues. For the CDR3, the DNA is TGTGCCAGCAGCAAAAGGAGGGGGCGTAATCGTGATTCACCCCTCCACTTT. It specifies CASSKRRGRNRDSPLHF.

This chain joins TRBV27 and TRBJ1-4, with D possibly TRBD1 on 5 matching bases. Germline values: CDR1 MNHEY, CDR2 SMNVEV (reference sequence). V was pared by 1 base and J by 0 bases, with 9 bases between. This CDR3 comprises 16 residues. The CDR3 region is CASSLLGAATNEKLFF. The CDR3 DNA reads TGTGCCAGCAGTTTATTAGGGGCTGCAACTAATGAAAAACTGTTTTTT.

This chain uses TRBV7-3 with TRBJ1-2, with a weak D call TRBD1 (6 bases). Between the trimmed V and J ends, which lost 0 bases and 6 bases, there was a span of 11 bases. This CDR3 region has 14 residues. Germline V lookup: CDR1 SGHTA, CDR2 FQGTGA. The CDR3 sequence is CASSLTGRGDGYTF. The CDR3 DNA sequence: TGTGCCAGCAGCTTAACGGGCAGGGGAGATGGCTACACCTTC.

The chain is built from TRBV7-3 and TRBJ2-6, with a weak D call TRBD2 (6 bases). Germline values: CDR1 SGHTA, CDR2 FQGTGA. V shed 2 bases and J shed 2 bases, with 7 bases lying between them. This CDR3 comprises 15 residues. The CDR3 coding sequence is TGTGCCAGCAGCTTAGGAGGGGCTGGGGCCAACGTCCTGACTTTC. Protein product: CASSLGGAGANVLTF.

V is TRBV5-1 and J is TRBJ1-1; possible D gene TRBD1, 5 bases. Germline values: CDR1 SGHRS, CDR2 YFSETQ. V lost 2 bases and J lost 1, with 12 bases in between. This CDR3 is built from 15 residues. As DNA, the CDR3 is TGCGCCAGCAGCTTAGGGGATTTAGGGAACACTGAAGCTTTCTTT. It yields the protein CASSLGDLGNTEAFF.

Concerning this clone: The same CDR3 is also encoded by other DNA sequences in this sample. The rearrangement joins TRBV10-3 to TRBJ2-3; D remains ambiguous. Germline V gene lookup returns CDR1 ENHRY and CDR2 SYGVKD. V gave up 3 bases and J gave up 4 bases, with 11 bases separating them. This CDR3 has 14 residues. Written as DNA, the CDR3 is TGTGCCATCAGTGATCCCTTTCGCGCAGATACGCAGTATTTT. This gives the protein CAISDPFRADTQYF.

V is TRBV19 and J is TRBJ2-7; D might be TRBD1 (5 bases). The CDR3 covers 13 residues. V was cut by 6 bases and J by 0 bases, with 9 bases left in between. In germline, CDR1 is LNHDA, CDR2 SQIVND (reference sequence). The chain's CDR3 is CASRMTASYEQYF. CDR3 bases: TGTGCCAGTAGGATGACAGCCTCCTACGAGCAGTACTTC.

The chain employs TRBV9 and TRBJ2-1, with 8 bases that match TRBD1. Trimming removed 4 bases from V and 0 bases from J; junction bases left unmatched: 0. There are 14 residues in the CDR3. Looked up from germline, CDR1 is SGDLS and CDR2 is YYNGEE. The CDR3 reads CASSTGGSYNEQFF. For the CDR3, the DNA is TGTGCCAGCAGCACAGGGGGCTCCTACAATGAGCAGTTCTTC.

V is TRBV6-5 and J is TRBJ2-7, with D unresolved. Per germline, CDR1 MNHEY and CDR2 SVGAGI. This CDR3 region has 15 residues. V was cut by 0 bases and J by 3 bases, with 12 bases left in between. DNA for the CDR3: TGTGCCAGCAGTTACTCGACCAGGAATCACTACGAGCAGTACTTC. This translates into CASSYSTRNHYEQYF.

V usage is TRBV2 and J usage is TRBJ2-3; TRBD2 is a possible D gene (6 bases). Deletions cut 9 bases from V and 0 bases from J, with 16 bases between. The germline V gene has CDR1 SNHLY and CDR2 FYNNEI. The CDR3 totals 15 residues. The CDR3 DNA reads TGTGCCAGTCCGGGGGTAGCGGTTAGCACAGATACGCAGTATTTT. Protein: CASPGVAVSTDTQYF.